This entry lists 27 T cell receptor beta chains sequenced from one sample in a study of STAT3 mutations in large granular lymphocyte leukemia. Regarding the study as a whole: At least one immunodominant TCR beta clonotype appeared in every T-cell large granular lymphocyte leukemia patient.

These TCRs are of unknown antigen specificity. TCRdb's table, derived via immunoSEQ multiplex PCR, lists solely in-frame clones and lacks some. This sample has about 19,000 clones, with about 92% found just once. The source material was peripheral blood mononuclear cells. The source of these receptors is a man in his sixties with T-cell large granular lymphocyte leukemia. Some clones in this sample may be carry-over from other donors' samples.

The DNA for the CDR3 is TGTGCCACCAGCAGAGAAATCGGGACGGCCGATCGGGAGACCCAGTACTTC. Protein: CATSREIGTADRETQYF. The chain joins TRBV15 to TRBJ2-5; D tentatively fits TRBD1 or TRBD2 (5 bases each). Per germline, CDR1 LNHNV and CDR2 YYDKDF (reference sequence). The CDR3 sequence is 17 residues long. V was trimmed by 0 bases and J by 5 bases, leaving 19 bases between them.

The chain joins TRBV5-1 to TRBJ2-3; 8 bases match TRBD2. CDR1 is SGHRS and CDR2 is YFSETQ in the germline V gene. CDR3 length: 16 residues. The J segment lost 3 bases and the V segment lost 4 bases, leaving 10 bases of the junction unmatched. CDR3 in amino acids: CASSPTGGPTTDTQYF. For the CDR3, the DNA is TGCGCCAGCAGCCCCACGGGGGGGCCTACTACAGATACGCAGTATTTT.

The J gene is TRBJ1-1, the V gene TRBV4-3; D not certain. V gave up 0 bases and J gave up 8 bases, with 13 bases separating them. Per the germline V gene, CDR1 is LGHNA and CDR2 is YSLEER. CDR3 length: 14 amino acids. The CDR3 protein is CASSQDTNVREAFF. DNA for the CDR3: TGCGCCAGCAGCCAAGATACCAACGTCCGGGAAGCTTTCTTT.

J is TRBJ2-3 and V is TRBV7-2; D assignment may be TRBD1 or TRBD2 (5 bases each). Germline values: CDR1 SGHTA, CDR2 FQGNSA. The CDR3 covers 13 residues. The V and J ends lost 7 bases and 7 bases respectively, with 15 bases between them. The CDR3 here is CASTRARGNTQYF. In DNA form, the CDR3 reads TGTGCCAGCACCCGGGCCCGGGGCAATACGCAGTATTTT. Variable domain in full (rest from reference TRBV7-2 and TRBJ2-3): GAGVSQSPSNKVTEKGKDVELRCDPISGHTALYWYRQSLGQGLEFLIYFQGNSAPDKSGLPSDRFSAERTGGSVSTLTIQRTQQEDSAVYLCASTRARGNTQYFGPGTRLTVL.

This clone showed up just once. The V gene is TRBV10-1, the J gene TRBJ2-7; D is uncertain. V shed 4 bases and J shed 7 bases, with 11 bases lying between them. CDR3 size: 12 residues. The germline CDR1 and CDR2 sequences are WNHNN and SYGVQD (reference sequence). The CDR3 nucleotides read TGCGCCAGCAGTGGCCGCCTAGGGGAGCAGTACTTC. Translated: CASSGRLGEQYF.

This clone is deemed medium-sized. The chain carries TRBV2 and TRBJ2-1, with a tentative D call TRBD2 (5 bases). Germline V gene data show CDR1 as SNHLY and CDR2 as FYNNEI. The CDR3 extends over 14 amino acids. Trimming removed 8 bases at V and 3 bases at J, with 14 bases between. CDR3 nucleotides: TGTGCCAGCCGGCTCAGGACTGGCTACAATGAGCAGTTCTTC. Translated: CASRLRTGYNEQFF.

The chain is built from TRBV7-2 and TRBJ2-7; possible D gene TRBD1, 5 bases. Germline lookup yields CDR1 SGHTA and CDR2 FQGNSA. V lost 5 bases and J 9 bases, leaving 11 bases between the germline ends. The CDR3 is 11 residues long. CDR3 nucleotides: TGTGCCAGCAGCCATCAGGGTCCGCAGTACTTC. This sequence encodes CASSHQGPQYF. Variable domain in full (rest from reference TRBV7-2 and TRBJ2-7): GAGVSQSPSNKVTEKGKDVELRCDPISGHTALYWYRQSLGQGLEFLIYFQGNSAPDKSGLPSDRFSAERTGGSVSTLTIQRTQQEDSAVYLCASSHQGPQYFGPGTRLTVT.

The gene calls are TRBV5-1 and TRBJ2-1; D unclear. The ends were cut back, 7 bases at V and 1 base at J, with 12 bases in the middle. The CDR3 is 14 residues long. Germline CDR1 and CDR2: SGHRS and YFSETQ. For the CDR3, the DNA is TGCGCCAGCTATGAAGACGGGTCCTACAATGAGCAGTTCTTC. This codes for CASYEDGSYNEQFF.

V and J are TRBV19 and TRBJ2-7; possibly TRBD2 for D (5 bases). Trimming shortened V by 4 bases and J by 4 bases, and 14 bases separated the two germline ends. This CDR3 has 14 residues. In germline, CDR1 is LNHDA, CDR2 SQIVND (reference sequence). The CDR3 DNA reads as TGTGCCAGTAGTACCTGGGGAGAATATTACGAGCAGTACTTC. Its translation: CASSTWGEYYEQYF.

The rearrangement uses TRBV5-1 and TRBJ2-3; D is unresolved. V was pared by 1 base and J by 6 bases, with 12 bases between. There are 14 residues in the CDR3. Germline loops: CDR1 SGHRS, CDR2 YFSETQ. CDR3 coding DNA: TGCGCCAGCAGCTTGTCTCAGGCCGGGGATACGCAGTATTTT. It specifies CASSLSQAGDTQYF.

The V and J genes are TRBV6-6 and TRBJ1-1, with D tentatively TRBD1 (6 bases). CDR1 MNHNY and CDR2 SVGAGI come from the germline V gene (reference sequence). The CDR3 covers 13 residues. The V gene lost 6 bases and the J gene lost 1 base, with 9 bases spanning the gap. The DNA of the CDR3 is TGTGCCAGCAGAAAACAGGGGAACACTGAAGCTTTCTTT. This translates into CASRKQGNTEAFF.

The genes are TRBV5-1 and TRBJ2-5, with TRBD1 matching 10 bases. V trimming: 2 bases; J trimming: 5 bases; junction bases outside the gene matches: 6. The CDR3 totals 15 residues. Germline V gene sequence: CDR1 SGHRS, CDR2 YFSETQ. The CDR3 region is CASSLRQGAGETQYF. In DNA form, the CDR3 reads TGCGCCAGCAGCTTACGACAGGGGGCGGGGGAGACCCAGTACTTC.

The chain uses TRBV5-6 and TRBJ2-7, with no clear D. This CDR3 spans 14 amino acids. Trimming pared 2 bases from V and 6 bases from J, leaving 15 bases between. Per the germline V gene, CDR1 is SGHDT and CDR2 is YYEEEE. In nucleotides, the CDR3 is TGTGCCAGCAGCTTTACGGCAATTCCGTCCGAGCAGTACTTC. It translates to CASSFTAIPSEQYF.

The chain joins TRBV5-1 to TRBJ2-7, with 14 bases identical to TRBD2. CDR1 and CDR2 (germline): SGHRS, YFSETQ. The V gene end was trimmed by 4 bases and the J gene end by 6 bases; junction bases not matched to a gene: 6. The CDR3 sequence is 15 residues long. The CDR3 loop reads CASSPTSGRAVEQYF. The DNA for the CDR3 is TGCGCCAGCAGCCCGACTAGCGGGAGGGCCGTCGAGCAGTACTTC.

This clone was seen only once. The V call is TRBV5-4, the J call TRBJ1-5, with D hard to call. CDR3 size: 13 residues. Germline values: CDR1 SGHNT, CDR2 YYREEE (reference sequence). The germline V and J ends were trimmed by 4 bases and 5 bases, with 10 bases remaining between them. Here the CDR3 DNA reads TGTGCCAGCAGCCGCGACGGAGATCAGCCCCAGCATTTT. It specifies CASSRDGDQPQHF.

The rearrangement joins TRBV6-1 to TRBJ2-1; 8 nucleotides align to TRBD1. V gave up 1 base and J gave up 6 bases; unmatched junction bases: 2. The CDR3 length is 14 residues. The V gene's germline CDR1 is MNHNS and CDR2 SASEGT. The CDR3 here is CASSEGGQGNEQFF. In nucleotides, the CDR3 is TGTGCCAGCAGTGAAGGAGGACAGGGCAATGAGCAGTTCTTC.

This rearrangement joins TRBV7-9 to TRBJ2-7, with 8 bases matching TRBD2. V lost 3 bases and J lost 5; bases outside the gene matches: 6. This CDR3 has 14 amino acids. Germline values: CDR1 SEHNR, CDR2 FQNEAQ (reference sequence). The CDR3 nucleotides are TGTGCCAGCAGCTTTCCGGGACTAGGGAACGAGCAGTACTTC. This sequence encodes CASSFPGLGNEQYF.

V and J are TRBV7-2 and TRBJ1-2, with TRBD1 matching 8 bases. The germline V gene has CDR1 SGHTA and CDR2 FQGNSA. The CDR3 is 16 amino acids. After removal of 5 bases from V and 0 bases from J, the junction contained 8 bases not matched to a gene. CDR3 sequence (DNA): TGTGCCAGCAGCCCAACCGGGACAGGAGCTAACTATGGCTACACCTTC. This codes for CASSPTGTGANYGYTF.

The chain has TRBV7-3 and TRBJ2-5, with 7 nucleotides matching TRBD1. The CDR3 has 13 amino acids. Germline loops: CDR1 SGHTA, CDR2 FQGTGA. Losses at the gene ends were 5 bases for V and 5 bases for J; bases not matched to a gene: 5. This CDR3 reads CASSPLGGETQYF. CDR3 DNA: TGTGCCAGCAGCCCCCTAGGGGGCGAGACCCAGTACTTC.

The J gene is TRBJ2-1, the V gene TRBV5-4; the match to TRBD2 covers 12 bases. Germline lookup yields CDR1 SGHNT and CDR2 YYREEE (reference sequence). The trim removed 4 bases at V and 8 bases at J, leaving 10 bases unmatched. The CDR3 sequence is 16 residues long. The CDR3: CASSLPLAGGPYEQFF. The CDR3 bases are TGTGCCAGCAGCCTTCCTCTAGCGGGAGGGCCGTATGAGCAGTTCTTC.

CDR3: CAISGKTDSNQPQHF. The CDR3 region has the DNA TGTGCCATCAGTGGAAAGACGGATAGCAATCAGCCCCAGCATTTT. This chain joins TRBV10-3 and TRBJ1-5, with no clear D. CDR3 size: 15 residues. V was trimmed by 4 bases and J by 0 bases, leaving 10 bases between them. The V gene's germline CDR1 is ENHRY and CDR2 SYGVKD.

J is TRBJ2-5 and V is TRBV5-1, with TRBD1 matching over 11 bases. The J segment lost 4 bases and the V segment lost 4 bases, leaving 6 bases of the junction unmatched. There are 15 residues in the CDR3. CDR1 is SGHRS, CDR2 YFSETQ, per germline. Here the CDR3 DNA reads TGCGCCAGCAGCAATCCGGGACAGGGGGTAGAGACCCAGTACTTC. It codes for CASSNPGQGVETQYF.

The V and J genes are TRBV5-1 and TRBJ2-5; D is perhaps TRBD1 or TRBD2 (7 bases each). The germline V and J ends were trimmed by 6 bases and 1 base, with 19 bases remaining between them. CDR3 length: 16 amino acids. Germline V gene lookup returns CDR1 SGHRS and CDR2 YFSETQ. The CDR3 nucleotides read TGCGCCAGCACCCCACAGGGAGGGGGCTCCCAAGAGACCCAGTACTTC. Translated: CASTPQGGGSQETQYF.

The V and J genes are TRBV27 and TRBJ2-7; TRBD1 matches 7 bases. The V gene end was trimmed by 8 bases and the J gene end by 0 bases; junction bases not matched to a gene: 19. The germline V gene has CDR1 MNHEY and CDR2 SMNVEV (reference sequence). This CDR3 spans 18 amino acids. The CDR3 DNA reads TGTGCCAGCGGTACGTTTAAGTGGGGCAGGGGGTACTCCTACGAGCAGTACTTC. Its translation: CASGTFKWGRGYSYEQYF.

The chain joins TRBV27 to TRBJ2-3; 14 bases are a match to TRBD2. The germline gives CDR1 MNHEY, CDR2 SMNVEV (reference sequence). CDR3 length: 18 residues. The ends lost 6 bases at V and 3 bases at J; junction bases unmatched: 11. The CDR3 DNA follows: TGTGCCAGCAGCCAAGGTCGACTAGCGGGAGGGGGGACAGATACGCAGTATTTT. Amino acid sequence: CASSQGRLAGGGTDTQYF.

The rearrangement links TRBV7-2 to TRBJ2-7; 13 bases fit TRBD2. The germline gives CDR1 SGHTA, CDR2 FQGNSA. V dropped 4 bases and J dropped 1; count of bases not matched to a gene: 4. This CDR3 contains 16 residues. In nucleotides, the CDR3 is TGTGCCAGCAGCTCGACTAGCGGGAGGCTATCCTACGAGCAGTACTTC. Its translation: CASSSTSGRLSYEQYF.

V is TRBV4-1 and J is TRBJ2-1, with no clear D. The ends were cut back, 3 bases at V and 4 bases at J, with 10 bases in the middle. Looked up from germline, CDR1 is MGHRA and CDR2 is YSYEKL. CDR3 size: 14 residues. The CDR3 sequence: CASSQPTTYNEQFF. The CDR3 region has the DNA TGCGCCAGCAGCCAGCCAACTACGTACAATGAGCAGTTCTTC.